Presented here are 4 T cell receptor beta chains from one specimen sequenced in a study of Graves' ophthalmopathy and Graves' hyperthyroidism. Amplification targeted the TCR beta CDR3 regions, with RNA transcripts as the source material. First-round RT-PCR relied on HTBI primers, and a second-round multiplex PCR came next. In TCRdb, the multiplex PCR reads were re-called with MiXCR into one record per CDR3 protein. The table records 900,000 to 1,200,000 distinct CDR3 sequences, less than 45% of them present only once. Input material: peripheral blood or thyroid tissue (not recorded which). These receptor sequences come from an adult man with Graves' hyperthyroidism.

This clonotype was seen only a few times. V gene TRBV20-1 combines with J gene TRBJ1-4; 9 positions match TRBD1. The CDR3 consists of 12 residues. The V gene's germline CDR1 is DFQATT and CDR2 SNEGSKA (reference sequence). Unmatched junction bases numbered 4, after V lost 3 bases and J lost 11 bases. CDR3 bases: TGCAGTGCTAGGGGGACAGGGAACAAACTGTTTTTT. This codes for CSARGTGNKLFF.

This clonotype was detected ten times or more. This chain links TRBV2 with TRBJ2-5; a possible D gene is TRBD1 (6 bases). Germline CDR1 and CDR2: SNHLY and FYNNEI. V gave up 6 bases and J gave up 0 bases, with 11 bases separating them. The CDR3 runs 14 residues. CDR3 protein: CASRAGVYQETQYF. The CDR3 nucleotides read TGTGCCAGCAGAGCAGGGGTTTACCAAGAGACCCAGTACTTC.

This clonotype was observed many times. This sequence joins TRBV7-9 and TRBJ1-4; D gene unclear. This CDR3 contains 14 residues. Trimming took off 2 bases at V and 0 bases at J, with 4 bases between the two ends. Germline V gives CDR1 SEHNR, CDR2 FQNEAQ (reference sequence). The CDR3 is CASSLQTTNEKLFF. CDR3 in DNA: TGTGCCAGCAGCTTACAGACAACTAATGAAAAACTGTTTTTT.

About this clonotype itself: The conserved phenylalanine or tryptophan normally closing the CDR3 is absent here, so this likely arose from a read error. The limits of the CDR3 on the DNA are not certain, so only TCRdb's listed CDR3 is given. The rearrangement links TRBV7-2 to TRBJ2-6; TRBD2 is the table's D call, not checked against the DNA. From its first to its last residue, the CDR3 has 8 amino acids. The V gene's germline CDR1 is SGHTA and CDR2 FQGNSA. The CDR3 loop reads CASSPSPI.